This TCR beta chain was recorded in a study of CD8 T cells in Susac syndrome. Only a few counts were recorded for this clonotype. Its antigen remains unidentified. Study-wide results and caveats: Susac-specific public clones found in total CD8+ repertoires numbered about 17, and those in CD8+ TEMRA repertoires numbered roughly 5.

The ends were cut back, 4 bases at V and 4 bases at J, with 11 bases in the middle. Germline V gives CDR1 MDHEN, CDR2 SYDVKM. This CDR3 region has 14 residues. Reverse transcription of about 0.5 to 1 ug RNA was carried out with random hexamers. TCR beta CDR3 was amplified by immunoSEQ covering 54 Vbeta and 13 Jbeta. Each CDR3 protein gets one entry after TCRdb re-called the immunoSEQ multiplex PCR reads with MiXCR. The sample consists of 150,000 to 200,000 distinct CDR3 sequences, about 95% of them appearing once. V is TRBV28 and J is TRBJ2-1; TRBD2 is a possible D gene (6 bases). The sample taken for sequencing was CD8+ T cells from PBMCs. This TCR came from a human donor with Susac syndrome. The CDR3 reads CASSSRRGYNEQFF. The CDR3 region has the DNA TGTGCCAGCAGTTCTCGGCGGGGTTACAATGAGCAGTTCTTC.